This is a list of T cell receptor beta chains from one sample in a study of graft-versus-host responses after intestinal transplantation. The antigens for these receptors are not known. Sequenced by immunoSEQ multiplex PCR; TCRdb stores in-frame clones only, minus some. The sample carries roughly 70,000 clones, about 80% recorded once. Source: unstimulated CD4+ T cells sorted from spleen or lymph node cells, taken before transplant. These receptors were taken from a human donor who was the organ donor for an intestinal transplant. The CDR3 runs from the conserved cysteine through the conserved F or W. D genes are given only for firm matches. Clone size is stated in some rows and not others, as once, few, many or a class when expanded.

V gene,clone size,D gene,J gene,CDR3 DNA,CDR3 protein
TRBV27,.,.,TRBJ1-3,TGTGCCAGCAGTTTAAACAGAGGGTTTGGAAACACCATATATTTT,CASSLNRGFGNTIYF
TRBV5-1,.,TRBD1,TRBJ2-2,TGCGCCAGCAGCCTTTCACCCCCCGGGTCAGGGGGCACCGGGGAGCTGTTTTTT,CASSLSPPGSGGTGELFF
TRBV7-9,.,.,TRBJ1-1,TGTGCCAGCAGCTCCCGGGAGGGTGAAGCTTTCTTT,CASSSREGEAFF
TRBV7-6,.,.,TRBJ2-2,TGTGCCGGAGCTCGGGTGTCCGCGGGCGGGGAGCTGTTTTTT,CAGARVSAGGELFF
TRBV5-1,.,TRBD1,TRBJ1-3,TGCGCCAGCAGCCCCTGGGACAGGGGTAGAAACACCATATATTTT,CASSPWDRGRNTIYF
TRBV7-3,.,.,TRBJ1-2,TGTGCCAGCAGCTGGACCGGGGGGACGGGTGGCTACACCTTC,CASSWTGGTGGYTF
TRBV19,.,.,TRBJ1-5,TGTGCCAGTAGTGTCTCTACAGGAAAAGTCAATCAGCCCCAGCATTTT,CASSVSTGKVNQPQHF
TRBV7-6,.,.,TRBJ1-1,TGTGCCAGCAGCTTAGGATTGGAGGGACCGATGAACACTGAAGCTTTCTTT,CASSLGLEGPMNTEAFF
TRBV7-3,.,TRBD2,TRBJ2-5,TGTGCCAGCAGCTTACCGGGAGGGGCCCAGTACTTC,CASSLPGGAQYF
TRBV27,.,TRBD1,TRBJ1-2,TGTGCCAGCAGTTTACGGACAGGGCATGGCTACACCTTC,CASSLRTGHGYTF
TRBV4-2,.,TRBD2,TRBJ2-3,TGTGCCAGCAGCCAAGATAGGACTAGCGGGGGGGATACGCAGTATTTT,CASSQDRTSGGDTQYF
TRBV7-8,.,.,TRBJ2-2,TGTGCCAGCAGCGAAAACGGTGAAAGCGGGGAGCTGTTTTTT,CASSENGESGELFF
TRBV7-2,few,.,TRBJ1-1,TGTGCCAGCAGCTTACAGGGCCCCGAGGTGGCTTTCTTT,CASSLQGPEVAFF
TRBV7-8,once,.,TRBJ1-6,TGTGCCAGCAGCTTAGCGGCAGGTAGCGGTTCACCCCTCCACTTT,CASSLAAGSGSPLHF
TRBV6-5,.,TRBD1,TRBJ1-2,TGTGCCAGCAGTTACATCGACAGGGCCTATGGCTACACCTTC,CASSYIDRAYGYTF
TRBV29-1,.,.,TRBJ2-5,TGCAGCGTTGACGGTGCTCGGAGGGAAGAGACCCAGTACTTC,CSVDGARREETQYF
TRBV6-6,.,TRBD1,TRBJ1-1,TGTGCCAGCAGTTACTCCGAGACAGGGAGGAACACTGAAGCTTTCTTT,CASSYSETGRNTEAFF
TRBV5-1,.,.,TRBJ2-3,TGCGCCAGCAGCTTGGATCAGGGGTCAGATACGCAGTATTTT,CASSLDQGSDTQYF
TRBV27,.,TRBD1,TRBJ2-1,TGTCCCAGCAACCGACAGGGTAGCTCCTACAATGAGCAGTTCTTC,CPSNRQGSSYNEQFF
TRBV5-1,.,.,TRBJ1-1,TGCGCCAGCAGCCTAACGACAGGTAACACTGAAGCTTTCTTT,CASSLTTGNTEAFF
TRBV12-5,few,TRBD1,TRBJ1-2,TGTGCTAGTGGTTTGGGGGACAGGGGAGGTTATGGCTACACCTTC,CASGLGDRGGYGYTF